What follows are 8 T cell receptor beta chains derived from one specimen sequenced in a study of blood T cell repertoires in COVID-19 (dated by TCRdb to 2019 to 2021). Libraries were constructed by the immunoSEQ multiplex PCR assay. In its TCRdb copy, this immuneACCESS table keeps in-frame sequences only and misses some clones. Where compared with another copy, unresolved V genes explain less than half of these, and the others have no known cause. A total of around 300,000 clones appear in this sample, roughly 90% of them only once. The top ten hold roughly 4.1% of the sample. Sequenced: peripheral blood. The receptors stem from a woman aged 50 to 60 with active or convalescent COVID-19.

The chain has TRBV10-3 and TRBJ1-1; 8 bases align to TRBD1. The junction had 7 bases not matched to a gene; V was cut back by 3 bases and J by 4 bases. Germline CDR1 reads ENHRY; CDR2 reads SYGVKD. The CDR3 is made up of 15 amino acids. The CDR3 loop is CAISDLQGEGTEAFF. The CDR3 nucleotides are TGTGCCATCAGTGACCTACAGGGGGAGGGCACTGAAGCTTTCTTT.

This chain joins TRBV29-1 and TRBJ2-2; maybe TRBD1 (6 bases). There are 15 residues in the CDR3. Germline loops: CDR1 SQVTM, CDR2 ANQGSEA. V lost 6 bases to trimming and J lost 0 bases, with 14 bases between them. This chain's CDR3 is CSVYVRTANTGELFF. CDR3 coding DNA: TGCAGCGTCTACGTTCGGACAGCGAACACCGGGGAGCTGTTTTTT.

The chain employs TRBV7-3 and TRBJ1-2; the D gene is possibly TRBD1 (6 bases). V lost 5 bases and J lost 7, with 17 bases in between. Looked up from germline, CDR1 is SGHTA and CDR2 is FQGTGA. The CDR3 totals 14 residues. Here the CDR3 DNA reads TGTGCCAGCAGCCCACGTGGGGGGGGCTCTGGCTACACCTTC. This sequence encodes CASSPRGGGSGYTF.

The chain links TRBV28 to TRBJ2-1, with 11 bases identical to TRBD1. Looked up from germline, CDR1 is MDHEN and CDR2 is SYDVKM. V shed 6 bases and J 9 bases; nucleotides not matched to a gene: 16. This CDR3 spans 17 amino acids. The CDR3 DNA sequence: TGTGCCAGCAGATTGGGACAGGGGGGGATTTTTGGTGGTGAGCAGTTCTTC. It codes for CASRLGQGGIFGGEQFF. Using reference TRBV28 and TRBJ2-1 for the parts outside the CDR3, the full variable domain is DVKVTQSSRYLVKRTGEKVFLECVQDMDHENMFWYRQDPGLGLRLIYFSYDVKMKEKGDIPEGYSVSREKKERFSLILESASTNQTSMYLCASRLGQGGIFGGEQFFGPGTRLTVL.

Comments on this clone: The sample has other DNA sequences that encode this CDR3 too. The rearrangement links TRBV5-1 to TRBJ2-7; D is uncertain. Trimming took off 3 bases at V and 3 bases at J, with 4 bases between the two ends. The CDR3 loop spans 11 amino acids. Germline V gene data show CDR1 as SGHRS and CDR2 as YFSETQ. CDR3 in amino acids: CASSSGYEQYF. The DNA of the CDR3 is TGCGCCAGCAGCTCAGGCTACGAGCAGTACTTC.

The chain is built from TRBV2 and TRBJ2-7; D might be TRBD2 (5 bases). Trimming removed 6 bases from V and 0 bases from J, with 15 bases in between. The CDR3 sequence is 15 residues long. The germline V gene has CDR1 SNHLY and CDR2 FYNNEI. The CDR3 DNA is TGTGCCAGCAGCTCAAACGGACTGAGCTCCTACGAGCAGTACTTC. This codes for CASSSNGLSSYEQYF.

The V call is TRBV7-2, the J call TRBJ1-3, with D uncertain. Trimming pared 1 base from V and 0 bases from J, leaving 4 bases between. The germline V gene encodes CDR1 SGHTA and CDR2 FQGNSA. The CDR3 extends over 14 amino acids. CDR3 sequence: CASSLELSGNTIYF. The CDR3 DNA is TGTGCCAGCAGCTTAGAACTCTCTGGAAACACCATATATTTT.

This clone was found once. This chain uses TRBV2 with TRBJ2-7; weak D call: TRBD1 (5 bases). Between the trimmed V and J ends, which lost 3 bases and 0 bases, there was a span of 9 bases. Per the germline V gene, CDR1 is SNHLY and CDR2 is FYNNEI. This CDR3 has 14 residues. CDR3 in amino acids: CASSDVQGSYEQYF. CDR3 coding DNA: TGTGCCAGCAGTGATGTTCAGGGCTCCTACGAGCAGTACTTC.